These 5 T cell receptor beta chains originate from one sample sequenced in a study of blood T cell repertoires in COVID-19. TCRdb keeps only in-frame clones here, not all; method: immunoSEQ multiplex PCR. This sample has some 31,000 clones, with 65% to 90% found just once. Material for sequencing was peripheral blood. All receptors derive from a woman aged 60-75 years with active COVID-19.

This clone has only one observation. The chain links TRBV9 to TRBJ2-3; 7 bases agree with TRBD2. The V and J ends lost 3 bases and 5 bases, in that order; junction bases with no gene match: 9. CDR1 is SGDLS and CDR2 is YYNGEE in the germline V gene. This CDR3 comprises 15 residues. The CDR3 DNA reads as TGTGCCAGCAGCGCCTGGGCGGGAGAAGTAGATACGCAGTATTTT. The encoded protein is CASSAWAGEVDTQYF.

This clone was seen a handful of times. In nucleotides, the CDR3 is TGTGCCAGCAGCGGACAGGGGTCTGGCTACACCTTC. Amino acid sequence: CASSGQGSGYTF. The chain couples TRBV9 to TRBJ1-2; 8 bases agree with TRBD1. V was clipped by 3 bases and J by 7 bases; unmatched bases: 2. Germline values: CDR1 SGDLS, CDR2 YYNGEE. The CDR3 runs 12 residues.

The chain joins TRBV19 to TRBJ1-2; 7 nucleotides match TRBD1. Trimming cost V 4 bases and J 7 bases; bases outside gene matches: 9. Germline lookup yields CDR1 LNHDA and CDR2 SQIVND (reference sequence). The length of the CDR3 is 14 residues. The CDR3 region is CASSTAGTVRGYTF. CDR3 coding DNA: TGTGCCAGTAGTACGGCCGGGACAGTACGTGGCTACACCTTC.

The chain combines TRBV28 with TRBJ2-1, with 8 bases lining up with TRBD2. J lost 1 base, V lost 2 bases, and 10 bases had no gene match. From germline, CDR1 is MDHEN and CDR2 SYDVKM. The CDR3 has 18 residues. Here the CDR3 DNA reads TGTGCCAGCAGTTTAGGGTGGACTAGCTCTCTTTCCTACAATGAGCAGTTCTTC. This gives the protein CASSLGWTSSLSYNEQFF.

The chain combines TRBV27 with TRBJ1-2, with 7 bases aligning to TRBD1. This CDR3 is 15 amino acids long. Germline values: CDR1 MNHEY, CDR2 SMNVEV (reference sequence). After removal of 6 bases from V and 4 bases from J, the junction contained 11 bases not matched to a gene. CDR3 amino acids: CASSSTRDSLYGYTF. CDR3 nucleotide sequence: TGTGCCAGCAGCTCGACAAGGGACAGCCTCTATGGCTACACCTTC.